The text below deals with one T cell receptor (beta chain). The junction shows a germline mismatch at one end, possibly a read error. This CDR3 is built from 14 residues. Per germline, CDR1 DFQATT and CDR2 SNEGSKA (reference sequence). cDNA came from roughly 0.47 to 1 ug RNA primed by random hexamers. TCRdb passed the immunoSEQ multiplex PCR reads through MiXCR, listing each CDR3 protein once. The repertoire holds 150,000 to 200,000 distinct CDR3 sequences, with around 95% as singletons. Controls were healthy donors chosen to match patients in age and sex. While CD8+ and CD4+ T cells were isolated negatively, TEMRA cells were enriched by FACS. This specimen belongs to a study of CD8 T cells in Susac syndrome.

The clonotype comes from a human donor in good health. Material: CD4+ T cells from PBMCs. The V call is TRBV20-1, the J call TRBJ2-5; 7 bases match TRBD2. In DNA form, the CDR3 reads TGCAGTGCTGGCCTCCAGCGGGGTCAAGGGACCCAGTACTTC. Translating gives CSAGLQRGQGTQYF.